This passage covers 32 T cell receptor beta chains from one sample sequenced in a study of T cell clonality in common variable immunodeficiency. Sequencing used immunoSEQ multiplex PCR; TCRdb keeps in-frame clones, though not all of them. Listed for the sample are approximately 75,000 clones, none seen a single time. The source material was peripheral blood mononuclear cells. The source is a person aged 18-70 years in good health.

This clone appeared many times. The read ends 3 residues before the CDR3 terminus; that terminus is restored from the germline J gene. The J gene is TRBJ1-6, the V gene TRBV2, with D uncertain. Germline V lookup: CDR1 SNHLY, CDR2 FYNNEI. V lost 9 bases to trimming and J lost 7 bases, with 19 bases between them. This CDR3 has 15 residues. CDR3 bases read: TGTGCCAGTCTAGATTTTGACCTACGAAATTCACCC. Its protein is CASLDFDLRNSP. The CDR3 in full is CASLDFDLRNSPLHF.

This clone was counted at least ten times. The read gets to within 3 residues of the CDR3 end, and the germline J gene fills in the rest. The genes are TRBV20-1 and TRBJ2-3; D may be TRBD2 (5 bases). The CDR3 sequence is 13 residues long. The germline gives CDR1 DFQATT, CDR2 SNEGSKA (reference sequence). CDR3 loop: CSASILAGQTQYF. CDR3 DNA (partial): TGCAGTGCTAGTATTCTCGCGGGCCAGACG.

This clone was recorded at least ten times. The DNA ends 3 residues before the CDR3 does, and the rest of the CDR3 is filled in from the germline J gene. This chain links TRBV5-4 with TRBJ2-2; no reliable D call. The CDR3 runs to 12 residues. Germline V gene data show CDR1 as SGHNT and CDR2 as YYREEE (reference sequence). With 4 bases removed from V and 8 bases from J, the gap between germline ends came to 9 bases. The DNA read from the CDR3 is TGTGCCAGCAGCGTTGGTCGGGGGGAG. It is translated as CASSVGRGE. The full CDR3 is CASSVGRGELFF.

This clone was seen ten or more times. Read sequence stops 3 residues before the CDR3 end, and the germline J gene provides the missing end. This rearrangement joins TRBV20-1 to TRBJ2-1, with TRBD2 identical over 8 bases. CDR3 length: 15 amino acids. The germline V gene encodes CDR1 DFQATT and CDR2 SNEGSKA (reference sequence). V trimming: 5 bases; J trimming: 2 bases; junction bases outside the gene matches: 8. CDR3 residues: CSAPGGQGPYNEQFF. The CDR3 bases that were read are TGCAGTGCTCCGGGGGGGCAAGGGCCCTACAATGAG.

This clone has ten or more counts. A read error may produce the germline difference seen at one junction end. The read finishes 3 residues shy of the CDR3 end, and the germline J gene is used to complete it. This rearrangement joins TRBV4-2 to TRBJ2-7; 8 positions match TRBD1. The germline V gene encodes CDR1 LGHNA and CDR2 YNFKEQ. CDR3 size: 16 residues. The CDR3 region is CASSQDLGQGSYEQYF. The DNA read from the CDR3 is TGCGCCAGCAGCCAAGATTTAGGACAGGGTAGCTACGAG.

This clone occurred many times. The CDR3 is cut off 3 residues early in the read; its end comes from the germline J gene. The chain links TRBV28 to TRBJ2-4, with a tentative D call TRBD1 (6 bases). Germline CDR1 and CDR2: MDHEN and SYDVKM. Trimming pared 2 bases from V and 7 bases from J, leaving 9 bases between. This CDR3 spans 13 amino acids. The CDR3 loop is CASSLQGLNIQYF. The DNA read from the CDR3 is TGTGCCAGCAGTTTACAGGGGCTGAACATT.

Worth noting for this clone: A much larger clone differs by one base, so this may be a read error. The CDR3 goes on 3 residues after the read ends, and that part is filled in from the germline J gene. The chain employs TRBV2 and TRBJ2-7; D unclear. Trimming pared 5 bases from V and 1 base from J, leaving 3 bases between. The germline CDR1 and CDR2 sequences are SNHLY and FYNNEI. The CDR3 is made up of 11 amino acids. The CDR3 loop is CASSTSYEQYF. CDR3 bases read: TGTGCCAGCAGTACTTCCTACGAG.

The sample holds many counts of this clone. The CDR3 goes on 3 residues after the read ends, and that part is filled in from the germline J gene. V usage is TRBV10-1 and J usage is TRBJ2-3; D may be TRBD2 (6 bases). There are 13 residues in the CDR3. Germline CDR1 WNHNN, CDR2 SYGVQD (reference sequence). V was trimmed by 2 bases and J by 8 bases, leaving 11 bases between them. CDR3 region: CASSEGLTRTQYF. CDR3 DNA, as far as it was read: TGCGCCAGCAGTGAGGGACTAACACGTACG.

This clone was observed many times. Sequence at one end of the junction differs from germline and may be a read error. The read terminates 3 residues ahead of where the CDR3 ends, so the germline J gene completes it. This chain joins TRBV4-2 and TRBJ2-1; a possible D gene is TRBD1 (5 bases). The germline gives CDR1 LGHNA, CDR2 YNFKEQ. CDR3 length equals 14 residues. The part of the CDR3 DNA that was read is TGCGCCAGCAGCCAAGGCATACTCAGGGATGAG. As protein: CASSQGILRDE. The whole CDR3 protein reads CASSQGILRDEQFF.

This clone was picked up many times. The sequenced CDR3 bases are TGCAGTGCTAGAGAGATACAGGGGGGCGAGACC. Residues: CSAREIQGGET. The whole CDR3 sequence reads CSAREIQGGETQYF. The chain has TRBV20-1 and TRBJ2-5; 8 nucleotides line up with TRBD1. From the germline J gene comes the end of the CDR3, since the read stops 3 residues before it. V shed 0 bases and J 5 bases; nucleotides not matched to a gene: 5. Per germline, CDR1 DFQATT and CDR2 SNEGSKA (reference sequence). CDR3 length: 14 residues.

This clone was seen repeatedly, ten times or more. The read terminates 3 residues ahead of where the CDR3 ends, so the germline J gene completes it. V usage is TRBV19 and J usage is TRBJ2-1; 12 bases agree with TRBD2. Germline assignment: CDR1 LNHDA and CDR2 SQIVND (reference sequence). This CDR3 is 18 amino acids long. The J segment lost 1 base and the V segment lost 6 bases, leaving 10 bases of the junction unmatched. The covered CDR3 bases are TGTGCCAGTAGCCGAACTAGCGGGAGGATATTTTCCTACAATGAG. Translated, it gives CASSRTSGRIFSYNE. In full, the CDR3 is CASSRTSGRIFSYNEQFF.

This clone was seen ten or more times. The read terminates 3 residues ahead of where the CDR3 ends, so the germline J gene completes it. The chain couples TRBV20-1 to TRBJ1-2, with D unresolved. CDR1 is DFQATT and CDR2 is SNEGSKA in the germline V gene (reference sequence). The CDR3 has 14 residues. The germline V and J ends were trimmed by 0 bases and 2 bases, with 10 bases remaining between them. Incomplete CDR3 DNA: TGCAGTGCTAGAGATTTCGCACAGAACTATGGC. Translating gives CSARDFAQNYG. The entire CDR3 protein reads CSARDFAQNYGYTF.

This clone appeared many times. A junction boundary mismatches the germline segment, possibly from a read error. CDR3 DNA (partial): TGCGCCAGCAGCCAAGTACTAGCGGGCCCCTACAATGAG. It translates to CASSQVLAGPYNE. The complete CDR3 reads CASSQVLAGPYNEQFF. J is TRBJ2-1 and V is TRBV4-2; TRBD2 matches at 9 bases. The CDR3 end lies 3 residues beyond the end of the read and is filled in from the germline J gene. Germline V gene lookup returns CDR1 LGHNA and CDR2 YNFKEQ. The CDR3 has 16 amino acids.

This clone occurred many times. The observed sequence ends 3 residues before the CDR3 terminus, with the missing tail filled in from the germline J gene. This sequence joins TRBV24-1 and TRBJ2-3; D uncertain. V was clipped by 1 base and J by 2 bases, with 12 bases between them. The CDR3 is 16 amino acids. Per the germline V gene, CDR1 is KGHDR and CDR2 is SFDVKD. CDR3 DNA (partial): TGTGCCACCAGTGATTTAAGGTTTGCTTCCACAGATACG. It translates to CATSDLRFASTDT. The CDR3 in full is CATSDLRFASTDTQYF.

This clone was found many times. The CDR3: CASDYAGDTGELFF. The covered CDR3 bases are TGCGCCAGCGACTACGCAGGGGACACCGGGGAG. The chain links TRBV10-2 to TRBJ2-2; a possible D gene is TRBD1 (6 bases). The CDR3 end is not reached by the read, which stops 3 residues before it; the germline J gene fills it in. CDR3 length: 14 amino acids. V was pared by 8 bases and J by 3 bases, with 13 bases between. Germline V CDR1 and CDR2: WSHSY, SAAADI.

The sample holds many counts of this clone. The DNA ends 3 residues before the CDR3 does, and the rest of the CDR3 is filled in from the germline J gene. The chain carries TRBV30 and TRBJ2-2; possible D gene TRBD1, 5 bases. This CDR3 spans 13 amino acids. CDR1 GTSNPN and CDR2 SVGIG come from the germline V gene (reference sequence). V lost 0 bases to trimming and J lost 7 bases, with 9 bases between them. The CDR3 bases that were read are TGTGCCTGGAGTGTCAGGGTGGACGGGGAG. Its protein is CAWSVRVDGE. In full, the CDR3 is CAWSVRVDGELFF.

This clone occurred many times. From the germline J gene comes the end of the CDR3, since the read stops 3 residues before it. This chain connects TRBV20-1 to TRBJ2-3; TRBD2 matches 13 bases. Unmatched junction bases numbered 5, after V lost 1 base and J lost 4 bases. The CDR3 sequence is 16 residues long. Germline V gene lookup returns CDR1 DFQATT and CDR2 SNEGSKA (reference sequence). CDR3: CSARVATSGRADTQYF. Incomplete CDR3 DNA: TGCAGTGCTAGAGTTGCCACTAGCGGGAGGGCAGATACG.

This clone was found many times. The CDR3 sequence: CSARLGEAGELFF. The DNA read from the CDR3 is TGCAGTGCCCGACTAGGGGAGGCCGGGGAG. This sequence joins TRBV20-1 and TRBJ2-2; D might be TRBD2 (6 bases). The CDR3 end is not reached by the read, which stops 3 residues before it; the germline J gene fills it in. Germline CDR1 is DFQATT and CDR2 is SNEGSKA (reference sequence). The CDR3 runs to 13 residues. V lost 6 bases and J 6 bases, leaving 14 bases between the germline ends.

In this sample, this clone turned up many times. From the germline J gene comes the end of the CDR3, since the read stops 3 residues before it. The gene calls are TRBV29-1 and TRBJ1-1; D is undetermined. The V end was cut by 4 bases, the J end by 6 bases, with 15 bases between. The germline gives CDR1 SQVTM, CDR2 ANQGSEA. CDR3 length: 13 amino acids. The DNA read from the CDR3 is TGCAGCGTTGCAAAGATCAGTACCCCTGAA. This encodes CSVAKISTPE. The complete CDR3 protein is CSVAKISTPEAFF.

This clone was observed a few times. From the germline J gene comes the end of the CDR3, since the read stops 3 residues before it. The rearrangement joins TRBV18 to TRBJ2-7; TRBD2 agrees at 9 bases. The germline gives CDR1 KGHSH, CDR2 LQKENI. Trimming cost V 4 bases and J 3 bases; bases outside gene matches: 4. The CDR3 loop spans 14 amino acids. The sequenced CDR3 bases are TGTGCCAGCTCACTTAGCGGGAGAATCTACGAG. Its protein is CASSLSGRIYE. The CDR3 in its entirety is CASSLSGRIYEQYF.

This clone appeared many times. The sequenced fragment ends 3 residues before the CDR3 boundary, so the rest is inferred from the germline J gene. The chain links TRBV11-2 to TRBJ2-1; TRBD2 matches at 14 bases. The V segment lost 4 bases and the J segment 8 bases; nucleotides outside the gene matches: 1. The V gene's germline CDR1 is SGHAT and CDR2 FQNNGV. The CDR3 covers 14 residues. This CDR3 reads CASSSGLAGDEQFF. CDR3 DNA (partial): TGTGCCAGCAGCTCGGGACTAGCGGGAGATGAG.

This clone was detected many times. The sequence runs out 3 residues before the end of the CDR3; the remainder is reconstructed from the germline J gene. The rearrangement joins TRBV10-3 to TRBJ2-7; 10 nucleotides agree with TRBD1. The CDR3 is made up of 15 amino acids. With V trimmed by 6 bases and J by 6 bases, 11 bases remained unmatched. CDR1 and CDR2 from the germline V gene are ENHRY and SYGVKD. This CDR3 is CAIRNQHRDRGEQYF. CDR3 DNA (partial): TGTGCCATCAGGAATCAACACCGGGACAGGGGCGAG.

This clone was seen many times. The observed sequence ends 3 residues before the CDR3 terminus, with the missing tail filled in from the germline J gene. The chain joins TRBV10-1 to TRBJ2-1; 7 bases are a match to TRBD1. Germline V gene sequence: CDR1 WNHNN, CDR2 SYGVQD (reference sequence). With V trimmed by 6 bases and J by 7 bases, 9 bases remained unmatched. This CDR3 has 14 amino acids. The covered CDR3 bases are TGCGCCAGCAGCCGCTTCGACAGGGCTAATGAG. Translating it yields CASSRFDRANE. The full CDR3 reads CASSRFDRANEQFF.

This clone has a count of ten or more. Sequencing ends 3 residues short of the CDR3 end; the germline J gene provides the rest. The rearrangement uses TRBV5-1 and TRBJ2-3; 9 positions agree with TRBD1. J lost 2 bases, V lost 5 bases, and 6 bases had no gene match. The germline CDR1 and CDR2 sequences are SGHRS and YFSETQ. The CDR3 totals 15 residues. CDR3 residues: CASRHRDRVTDTQYF. Partial CDR3 DNA: TGCGCCAGCAGACACCGGGACAGGGTCACAGATACG.

This clone was detected many times. Read sequence stops 3 residues before the CDR3 end, and the germline J gene provides the missing end. The chain couples TRBV29-1 to TRBJ2-3; TRBD2 matches 8 bases. CDR1 is SQVTM, CDR2 ANQGSEA, per germline. This CDR3 spans 13 amino acids. Losses at the gene ends were 5 bases for V and 6 bases for J; bases not matched to a gene: 7. Here the CDR3 reads CSVLSGTFDTQYF. CDR3 DNA, as far as it was read: TGCAGCGTTCTTAGCGGGACTTTTGATACG.

The sample holds many counts of this clone. One end of the junction fails to match germline, which may point to a read error. The read ends 3 residues early relative to the CDR3; the germline J gene fills the gap. The V and J genes are TRBV4-2 and TRBJ2-5, with 7 bases that match TRBD2. In germline, CDR1 is LGHNA, CDR2 YNFKEQ. The CDR3 consists of 16 residues. The part of the CDR3 DNA that was read is TGCGCCAGCAGCCCGAGGGCTAGCGGAGGCCAAGAGACC. Encoded protein: CASSPRASGGQET. The complete CDR3 protein is CASSPRASGGQETQYF.

This clone has ten or more counts. The observed sequence ends 3 residues before the CDR3 terminus, with the missing tail filled in from the germline J gene. The chain recombines TRBV6-1 with TRBJ1-6; 9 nucleotides agree with TRBD1. There are 17 residues in the CDR3. Germline CDR1 and CDR2: MNHNS and SASEGT. V lost 1 base to trimming and J lost 9 bases; unmatched junction nucleotides: 10. The part of the CDR3 DNA that was read is TGTGCCAGCAGTGAAGGGGAGCGGGGGACAGGGACTTCACCC. Translated, it gives CASSEGERGTGTSP. The entire CDR3 protein reads CASSEGERGTGTSPLHF.

This clone was counted ten times or more. The read terminates 3 residues ahead of where the CDR3 ends, so the germline J gene completes it. This chain connects TRBV14 to TRBJ2-2; D is perhaps TRBD2 (6 bases). CDR1 SGHDN and CDR2 FVKESK come from the germline V gene. The CDR3 consists of 16 residues. V dropped 6 bases and J dropped 0 bases, with 14 bases sitting between them. CDR3 region: CASSLIAVSNTGELFF. The covered CDR3 bases are TGTGCCAGCAGTCTTATAGCGGTCTCGAACACCGGGGAG.

This clone has ten or more counts. The missing CDR3 end, 3 residues past where the read stops, is filled in from the germline J gene. This chain uses TRBV20-1 with TRBJ1-1; a possible D gene is TRBD1 (5 bases). Germline values: CDR1 DFQATT, CDR2 SNEGSKA (reference sequence). The CDR3 spans 15 residues. V was cut by 6 bases and J by 2 bases, with 19 bases left in between. The CDR3 bases that were read are TGCAGTGCCCAACCCCGACAGACCCATAACACTGAA. Translated: CSAQPRQTHNTE. In full, the CDR3 reads CSAQPRQTHNTEAFF.

This clone has a count of ten or more. With the read ending 3 residues before the CDR3 end, the germline J gene is used to fill in that end. This chain uses TRBV11-2 with TRBJ2-4, with no clear D. V lost 6 bases and J lost 1, with 10 bases in between. This CDR3 contains 14 residues. Germline values: CDR1 SGHAT, CDR2 FQNNGV. The CDR3 spells CASSRPGAKNIQYF. Incomplete CDR3 DNA: TGTGCCAGCAGTCGACCGGGTGCCAAAAACATT. Supplemented by reference TRBV11-2 and TRBJ2-4, the full variable domain reads EAGVAQSPRYKIIEKRQSVAFWCNPISGHATLYWYQQILGQGPKLLIQFQNNGVVDDSQLPKDRFSAERLKGVDSTLKIQPAKLEDSAVYLCASSRPGAKNIQYFGAGTRLSVL.

This clone was seen ten or more times. The read finishes 3 residues shy of the CDR3 end, and the germline J gene is used to complete it. The chain has TRBV2 and TRBJ1-6, with 8 bases that match TRBD1. This CDR3 has 14 residues. Germline V gene lookup returns CDR1 SNHLY and CDR2 FYNNEI. The ends lost 10 bases at V and 10 bases at J; junction bases unmatched: 12. The part of the CDR3 DNA that was read is TGTGCCACCCACGCCGACAGGGGAGACTCACCC. It specifies CATHADRGDSP. The whole CDR3 protein reads CATHADRGDSPLHF. Supplemented by reference TRBV2 and TRBJ1-6, the full variable domain reads EPEVTQTPSHQVTQMGQEVILRCVPISNHLYFYWYRQILGQKVEFLVSFYNNEISEKSEIFDDQFSVERPDGSNFTLKIRSTKLEDSAMYFCATHADRGDSPLHFGNGTRLTVT.

For this clone: The read finishes 3 residues shy of the CDR3 end, and the germline J gene is used to complete it. The chain employs TRBV10-2 and TRBJ1-5, with D possibly TRBD1 on 6 matching bases. Germline loops: CDR1 WSHSY, CDR2 SAAADI. V lost 7 bases and J lost 0, with 19 bases in between. This CDR3 has 17 residues. The CDR3 loop is CASTPMRGLDSNQPQHF. The part of the CDR3 DNA that was read is TGCGCCAGCACCCCAATGCGGGGGCTAGATAGCAATCAGCCC.